This T cell receptor beta chain was recorded in a study of immune evolution from preneoplasia to lung adenocarcinoma. Germline lookup yields CDR1 SGHRS and CDR2 YFSETQ. The length of the CDR3 is 14 residues. V was pared by 3 bases and J by 1 base, with 2 bases of the junction left unmatched. Clones were sequenced by immunoSEQ multiplex PCR, and TCRdb holds only the in-frame ones, with some missing. Of approximately 8,000 clones in the sample, over 75% were seen once. Sequencing input: FFPE adjacent normal lung tissue. The rearrangement links TRBV5-1 to TRBJ2-3, with 7 bases matching TRBD1. This receptor was identified in a person aged 65-85 years with lung adenocarcinoma. CDR3 in DNA: TGCGCCAGCAGCTCTCAGGGGGGCACAGATACGCAGTATTTT. Protein product: CASSSQGGTDTQYF.